The 21 T cell receptor beta chains below all came from one sample that was sequenced in a study of blood T cell repertoires in COVID-19. The repertoire was sequenced with immunoSEQ multiplex PCR; TCRdb's copy has only in-frame clones and lacks some. This repertoire shows around 57,000 clones, roughly 82% found once; its top ten account for around a fifth. What was sequenced was peripheral blood. These receptors came from a woman aged 60-75 years with acute or convalescent COVID-19.

The V gene is TRBV11-2, the J gene TRBJ2-2; D is ambiguous. This CDR3 has 12 amino acids. Germline CDR1 and CDR2: SGHAT and FQNNGV. V lost 4 bases and J 6 bases, leaving 6 bases between the germline ends. This CDR3 reads CASSSSAGELFF. CDR3 DNA: TGTGCCAGCAGCTCGTCCGCCGGGGAGCTGTTTTTT.

This rearrangement joins TRBV30 to TRBJ2-7; possible D gene TRBD1, 5 bases. Germline lookup yields CDR1 GTSNPN and CDR2 SVGIG (reference sequence). The CDR3 runs to 11 residues. Trimming cost V 8 bases and J 6 bases, with 14 bases left between them. For the CDR3, the DNA is TGTGCCGGATTAACGCAGGGCGAGCAGTACTTC. This gives the protein CAGLTQGEQYF.

This chain uses TRBV4-2 with TRBJ1-1, with a possible D match to TRBD1 (5 bases). Germline V gives CDR1 LGHNA, CDR2 YNFKEQ. Trimming took 4 bases from V and 6 from J, leaving 12 bases between them. This CDR3 is built from 13 residues. This CDR3 reads CASSRMVGAEAFF. CDR3 DNA sequence: TGTGCCAGCAGCCGGATGGTAGGGGCTGAAGCTTTCTTT.

The V call is TRBV9, the J call TRBJ1-4; TRBD1 agrees at 7 bases. Germline V gene sequence: CDR1 SGDLS, CDR2 YYNGEE. V trimming: 7 bases; J trimming: 7 bases; junction bases outside the gene matches: 10. The CDR3 is 14 amino acids. The CDR3 sequence is CASWHRGYLEKLFF. DNA for the CDR3: TGTGCCAGCTGGCACAGGGGTTATCTTGAAAAACTGTTTTTT.

The chain has TRBV9 and TRBJ2-3, with 11 bases that match TRBD2. The CDR3 contains 18 residues. Trimming cost V 4 bases and J 3 bases; bases outside gene matches: 13. Germline values: CDR1 SGDLS, CDR2 YYNGEE. The CDR3 DNA reads as TGTGCCAGCAGCAGAAGTAGGCCGGGACTAGCGGTTACAGATACGCAGTATTTT. Translation: CASSRSRPGLAVTDTQYF.

The chain combines TRBV2 with TRBJ2-7, with 7 positions matching TRBD1. Germline trimming cut 6 bases from V and 4 bases from J; bases unmatched to any gene: 3. The CDR3 is 12 residues long. The germline V gene encodes CDR1 SNHLY and CDR2 FYNNEI. Written as DNA, the CDR3 is TGTGCCAGCAGAGGGACAGCGTACGAGCAGTACTTC. Protein: CASRGTAYEQYF.

This clone was seen a few times. CDR3 DNA sequence: TGTGCCAGCAAACTTCATGACGGGAAAGCTGAAGCTTTCTTT. Encoded protein: CASKLHDGKAEAFF. The V gene is TRBV6-5, the J gene TRBJ1-1, with D unclear. Trimming shortened V by 7 bases and J by 6 bases, and 18 bases separated the two germline ends. This CDR3 region has 14 residues. Germline loops: CDR1 MNHEY, CDR2 SVGAGI.

V gene TRBV11-2 combines with J gene TRBJ2-7, with 9 bases matching TRBD1. Per germline, CDR1 SGHAT and CDR2 FQNNGV. Trimming took 6 bases from V and 2 from J; bases not matched to a gene: 5. CDR3 length: 14 residues. For the CDR3, the DNA is TGTGCCAGCAGTGGGACAGGGACTACCTACGAGCAGTACTTC. Its translation is CASSGTGTTYEQYF.

The CDR3 DNA is TGTGCCAGCAGCTCGCAGGGGATTGGCTACAATGAGCAGTTCTTC. It translates to CASSSQGIGYNEQFF. V gene TRBV7-9 combines with J gene TRBJ2-1, with a possible D match to TRBD1 (6 bases). Germline CDR1 and CDR2: SEHNR and FQNEAQ (reference sequence). There are 15 residues in the CDR3. Trimming removed 4 bases from V and 3 bases from J, with 13 bases in between. Variable domain in full (rest from reference TRBV7-9 and TRBJ2-1): DTGVSQNPRHKITKRGQNVTFRCDPISEHNRLYWYRQTLGQGPEFLTYFQNEAQLEKSRLLSDRFSAERPKGSFSTLEIQRTEQGDSAMYLCASSSQGIGYNEQFFGPGTRLTVL.

The chain employs TRBV18 and TRBJ1-2, with TRBD1 identical over 9 bases. V was clipped by 6 bases and J by 4 bases; unmatched bases: 9. Germline V lookup: CDR1 KGHSH, CDR2 LQKENI. CDR3 size: 15 residues. The DNA for the CDR3 is TGTGCCAGCTCCCCGGTGGACAGGGGTAGCTATGGCTACACCTTC. Its protein product is CASSPVDRGSYGYTF.

The chain employs TRBV3-1 (or the pseudogene TRBV3-2) and TRBJ2-1, with D possibly being TRBD1 (6 bases). Germline values: CDR1 LGHDT, CDR2 YNNKEL (reference sequence). The CDR3 is 15 amino acids. With 3 bases removed from V and 2 bases from J, the gap between germline ends came to 11 bases. The CDR3: CASSHLDRTYNEQFF. The CDR3 DNA reads as TGTGCCAGCAGCCACCTGGACAGAACCTACAATGAGCAGTTCTTC.

Only a few counts were recorded for this clone. This sequence joins TRBV5-1 and TRBJ2-3; D possibly corresponds to TRBD1 (6 bases). The V end was cut by 2 bases, the J end by 2 bases, with 9 bases between. CDR3 length: 14 residues. Per the germline V gene, CDR1 is SGHRS and CDR2 is YFSETQ. As DNA, the CDR3 is TGCGCCAGCAGCTTAGGGGGTTACACAGATACGCAGTATTTT. Its translation: CASSLGGYTDTQYF.

The CDR3 region is CASSISWGQGRAFF. Here the CDR3 DNA reads TGTGCCAGCAGCATCTCCTGGGGACAGGGTAGAGCTTTCTTT. The chain uses TRBV7-2 and TRBJ1-1, with 9 bases lining up with TRBD1. Germline V gene lookup returns CDR1 SGHTA and CDR2 FQGNSA. Germline trimming cut 5 bases from V and 10 bases from J; bases unmatched to any gene: 11. The CDR3 has 14 amino acids.

The chain couples TRBV2 to TRBJ1-1; D may be TRBD1 (5 bases). The CDR3 contains 12 residues. CDR1 and CDR2 from the germline V gene are SNHLY and FYNNEI. The V end lost 4 bases, the J end lost 11 bases, and 14 bases lay between the germline ends. For the CDR3, the DNA is TGTGCCAGCAGTGTAGTTAAGGACAACGCTTTCTTT. Translating gives CASSVVKDNAFF.

The chain employs TRBV7-3 and TRBJ2-5, with 10 bases that match TRBD1. The junction had 1 base not matched to a gene; V was cut back by 3 bases and J by 3 bases. The CDR3 runs to 14 residues. Per the germline V gene, CDR1 is SGHTA and CDR2 is FQGTGA. CDR3 amino acids: CASSLTGGEETQYF. CDR3 bases: TGTGCCAGCAGCTTGACAGGGGGCGAAGAGACCCAGTACTTC. The whole variable domain, filled in from reference TRBV7-3 and TRBJ2-5, reads GAGVSQTPSNKVTEKGKYVELRCDPISGHTALYWYRQSLGQGPEFLIYFQGTGAADDSGLPNDRFFAVRPEGSVSTLKIQRTERGDSAVYLCASSLTGGEETQYFGPGTRLLVL.

The genes are TRBV5-1 and TRBJ1-2; a weak D match, TRBD1 (6 bases). The germline gives CDR1 SGHRS, CDR2 YFSETQ. Trimming cost V 0 bases and J 8 bases, with 23 bases left between them. The CDR3 sequence is 17 residues long. CDR3 coding DNA: TGCGCCAGCAGCTTGGTAGCTGGTACTATCCAAGGGGGAGGCTACACCTTC. Protein sequence: CASSLVAGTIQGGGYTF.

The chain employs TRBV27 and TRBJ2-7; 7 positions match TRBD1. CDR1 is MNHEY and CDR2 is SMNVEV in the germline V gene (reference sequence). Unmatched junction bases numbered 6, after V lost 8 bases and J lost 2 bases. This CDR3 has 13 amino acids. In DNA, the CDR3 is TGTGCCAGCGGCCCGGGACAGCCCTACGAGCAGTACTTC. This sequence encodes CASGPGQPYEQYF.

V is TRBV20-1 and J is TRBJ1-2; D remains unclear. The CDR3 has 11 residues. The ends were cut back, 7 bases at V and 6 bases at J, with 12 bases in the middle. Germline V gene data show CDR1 as DFQATT and CDR2 as SNEGSKA (reference sequence). The CDR3 loop reads CSESGNNGYTF. In DNA, the CDR3 is TGCAGTGAAAGCGGGAATAATGGCTACACCTTC.

The rearrangement joins TRBV9 to TRBJ2-5; TRBD1 agrees at 8 bases. CDR3 size: 16 residues. The V gene's germline CDR1 is SGDLS and CDR2 YYNGEE. With 3 bases clipped from V and 2 bases from J, the junction kept 9 bases outside the gene matches. This chain's CDR3 is CASSAHIGQGQETQYF. The CDR3 region has the DNA TGTGCCAGCAGCGCACACATCGGACAGGGACAAGAGACCCAGTACTTC.

The chain couples TRBV13 to TRBJ2-7; 8 nucleotides match TRBD1. The CDR3 totals 14 residues. Germline values: CDR1 PRHDT, CDR2 FYEKMQ (reference sequence). With V trimmed by 7 bases and J by 12 bases, 17 bases remained unmatched. CDR3 loop: CASIQWAGGQVGYF. The CDR3 DNA reads TGTGCCAGCATCCAGTGGGCAGGGGGCCAGGTGGGGTACTTC.

The chain is built from TRBV10-3 and TRBJ2-4, with 10 bases lining up with TRBD1. This CDR3 is built from 16 residues. The V segment lost 7 bases and the J segment 2 bases; nucleotides outside the gene matches: 8. Germline CDR1 reads ENHRY; CDR2 reads SYGVKD. The DNA of the CDR3 is TGTGCCATCAAAGATCCGGGACAGGGGTCCAAAAACATTCAGTACTTC. As protein: CAIKDPGQGSKNIQYF.